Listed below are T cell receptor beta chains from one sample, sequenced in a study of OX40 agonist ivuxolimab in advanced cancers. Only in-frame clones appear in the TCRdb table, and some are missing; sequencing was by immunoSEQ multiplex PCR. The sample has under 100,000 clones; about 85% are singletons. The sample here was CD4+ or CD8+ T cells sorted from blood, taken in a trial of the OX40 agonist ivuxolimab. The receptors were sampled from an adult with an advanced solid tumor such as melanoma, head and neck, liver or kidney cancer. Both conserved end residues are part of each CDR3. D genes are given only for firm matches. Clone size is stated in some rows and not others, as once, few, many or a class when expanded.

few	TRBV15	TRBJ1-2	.	CATSNQGSYGYTF	TGTGCCACCAGCAATCAGGGTTCCTATGGCTACACCTTC
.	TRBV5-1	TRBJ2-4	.	CASREGDWGDIQYF	TGCGCCAGCCGCGAGGGGGATTGGGGAGACATTCAGTACTTC
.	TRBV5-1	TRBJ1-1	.	CASSLQGRVGNTEAFF	TGCGCCAGCAGCTTGCAGGGAAGAGTTGGGAACACTGAAGCTTTCTTT
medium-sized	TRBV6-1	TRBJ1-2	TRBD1	CASSEGPDRGQGYTF	TGTGCCAGCAGTGAAGGCCCCGACAGGGGGCAAGGCTACACCTTC
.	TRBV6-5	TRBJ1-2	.	CASRMDTNYGYTF	TGTGCCAGCAGAATGGACACGAACTATGGCTACACCTTC
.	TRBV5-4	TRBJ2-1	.	CASSLPGSSSYNEQFF	TGTGCCAGCAGCTTGCCGGGATCCTCCTCCTACAATGAGCAGTTCTTC
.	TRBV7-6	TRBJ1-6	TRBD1	CASSLSPLGTGNSPLHF	TGTGCCAGCAGCTTAAGCCCCCTCGGGACAGGGAATTCACCCCTCCACTTT
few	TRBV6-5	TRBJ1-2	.	CASSSDSYGYTF	TGTGCCAGCAGCTCTGACAGCTATGGCTACACCTTC
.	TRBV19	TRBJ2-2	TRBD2	CASTKGLAGGLNTGELFF	TGTGCCAGTACCAAAGGACTAGCGGGGGGTCTGAACACCGGGGAGCTGTTTTTT
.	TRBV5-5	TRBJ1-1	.	CASSSNYPPEAFF	TGTGCCAGCAGCAGTAATTATCCCCCTGAAGCTTTCTTT
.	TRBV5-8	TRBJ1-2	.	CASSLGVNYGYTF	TGTGCCAGCAGCTTGGGGGTTAACTATGGCTACACCTTC
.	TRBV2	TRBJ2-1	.	CASRPNGGYNEQFF	TGTGCCAGCAGGCCTAATGGGGGCTACAATGAGCAGTTCTTC
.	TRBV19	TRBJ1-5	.	CASSRQGPSNQPQHF	TGTGCCAGTAGTCGGCAGGGCCCTAGCAATCAGCCCCAGCATTTT
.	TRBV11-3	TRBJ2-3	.	CASSLRGSTDTQYF	TGTGCCAGCAGCTTACGCGGGAGCACAGATACGCAGTATTTT
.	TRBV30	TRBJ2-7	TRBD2	CAWSSRTSGRSLKQYF	TGTGCCTGGAGTTCCCGGACTAGCGGGAGGTCGCTCAAGCAGTACTTC
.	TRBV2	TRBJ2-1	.	CASTPANYNEQFF	TGTGCCAGCACGCCCGCTAACTACAATGAGCAGTTCTTC